This entry is about one T cell receptor (beta chain). Its matching antigen is unknown. This sample was included in a study of graft-versus-host responses after intestinal transplantation. Germline assignment: CDR1 LGHNA and CDR2 YNFKEQ. This CDR3 is built from 21 residues. J was trimmed by 2 bases and V by 1 base; bases with no gene match: 15. Generated by immunoSEQ multiplex PCR, the TCRdb table keeps only in-frame clones and is missing some. The repertoire holds over 70,000 clones, with nearly 90% as singletons. Material: unstimulated CD8+ T cells sorted from spleen or lymph node cells, obtained before transplant. This sequence originates from a human donor who was the organ donor for an intestinal transplant. The chain employs TRBV4-2 and TRBJ2-5, with TRBD2 matching 14 bases. In DNA, the CDR3 is TGTGCCAGCAGCCAAGTCCCCTCCGGGACTAGCGGGGGCTGGGGTCAAGAGACCCAGTACTTC. Translating gives CASSQVPSGTSGGWGQETQYF.